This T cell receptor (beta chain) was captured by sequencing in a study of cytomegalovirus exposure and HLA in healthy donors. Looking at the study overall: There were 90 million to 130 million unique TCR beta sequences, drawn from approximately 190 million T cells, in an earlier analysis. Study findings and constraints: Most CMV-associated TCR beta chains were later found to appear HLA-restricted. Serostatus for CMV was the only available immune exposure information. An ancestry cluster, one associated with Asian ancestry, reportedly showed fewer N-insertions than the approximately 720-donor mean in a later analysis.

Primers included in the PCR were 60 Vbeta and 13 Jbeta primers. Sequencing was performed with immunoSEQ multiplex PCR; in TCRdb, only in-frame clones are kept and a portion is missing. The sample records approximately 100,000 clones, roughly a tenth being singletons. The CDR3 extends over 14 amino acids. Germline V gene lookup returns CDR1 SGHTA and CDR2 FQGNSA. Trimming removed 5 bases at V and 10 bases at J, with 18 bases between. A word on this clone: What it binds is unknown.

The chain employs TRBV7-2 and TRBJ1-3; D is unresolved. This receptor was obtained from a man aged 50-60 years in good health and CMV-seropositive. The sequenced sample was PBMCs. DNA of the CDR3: TGTGCCAGCAGCGGGCGGGGAGGTAGAGAGACCATATATTTT. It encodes CASSGRGGRETIYF.